The clone carrying this T cell receptor (beta chain) has just a few counts. The data stem from a study of blood T cell repertoires in COVID-19. Study-wide context: From T cells, B-cell-depleted T cells, or PBMCs came the material, which was cDNA or gDNA.

Cohort assignment relied on participant-reported clinical history. V dropped 6 bases and J dropped 4; count of bases not matched to a gene: 8. In germline, CDR1 is MNHEY, CDR2 SMNVEV (reference sequence). The CDR3 is made up of 14 amino acids. Data came from immunoSEQ multiplex PCR; TCRdb stores just in-frame clones and leaves some out. The table includes hundreds of thousands of clones, roughly 86% detected once. The chain recombines TRBV27 with TRBJ2-7; TRBD1 matches at 8 bases. The sequenced material came from PBMCs or T cells enriched from blood (not recorded which). This TCR was sampled from a woman in her forties or fifties who had recovered from COVID-19. The CDR3 loop reads CASRLDRVSYEQYF. The CDR3, as DNA: TGTGCCAGCAGACTGGACAGGGTGTCTTACGAGCAGTACTTC.